A single sample is the source of the 29 T cell receptor beta chains below, sequenced in a study of persistence of HIV-infected CD4 T cells. The immunoSEQ assay was version 4, run in survey mode. The method was immunoSEQ multiplex PCR; TCRdb's version includes in-frame clones alone and lacks a portion of them. The profile shows approximately 18,000 clones, 65% of them singletons. Cells were stimulated with CMV-infected fibroblast lysates at approximately 10 ug/mL. Responding CD4+ T cells were sorted by upregulation of both CD40 ligand and CD69. These TCRs are of unknown antigen specificity. This material consisted of CD4+ T cells sorted from PBMCs after 18-hour stimulation, taken from a patient who received antiretroviral therapy. These receptors were obtained from an adult woman with HIV who was CMV-seropositive.

The rearrangement joins TRBV19 to TRBJ1-4; 7 bases match TRBD1. Per the germline V gene, CDR1 is LNHDA and CDR2 is SQIVND (reference sequence). With 1 base clipped from V and 7 bases from J, the junction kept 6 bases outside the gene matches. The CDR3 sequence is 15 residues long. For the CDR3, the DNA is TGTGCCAGTAGTATAGCGACAGGGAGGTCTGAAAAACTGTTTTTT. It yields the protein CASSIATGRSEKLFF. The variable domain in full, completed from reference TRBV19 and TRBJ1-4, reads DGGITQSPKYLFRKEGQNVTLSCEQNLNHDAMYWYRQDPGQGLRLIYYSQIVNDFQKGDIAEGYSVSREKKESFPLTVTSAQKNPTAFYLCASSIATGRSEKLFFGSGTQLSVL.

This chain connects TRBV7-7 to TRBJ2-2; D might be TRBD1 (6 bases). Germline V gene sequence: CDR1 SSHAT, CDR2 FNYEAQ (reference sequence). The CDR3 has 16 amino acids. Trimming stripped 4 bases from V and 4 bases from J, with 16 bases between. The CDR3 is CASSSSPGQITGELFF. CDR3 DNA sequence: TGTGCCAGCAGCTCATCCCCAGGACAGATCACCGGGGAGCTGTTTTTT.

This clone has a handful of counts. V is TRBV19 and J is TRBJ1-1; D remains ambiguous. The CDR3 is 12 residues long. Trimming left V 6 bases short and J 1 base short, with 6 bases between. CDR1 and CDR2 from the germline V gene are LNHDA and SQIVND (reference sequence). The CDR3 is CASRRANTEAFF. CDR3 nucleotide sequence: TGTGCCAGTAGGAGGGCGAACACTGAAGCTTTCTTT. Combining the CDR3 with reference TRBV19 and TRBJ1-1 gives the whole variable domain DGGITQSPKYLFRKEGQNVTLSCEQNLNHDAMYWYRQDPGQGLRLIYYSQIVNDFQKGDIAEGYSVSREKKESFPLTVTSAQKNPTAFYLCASRRANTEAFFGQGTRLTVV.

The genes are TRBV29-1 and TRBJ2-3; 11 bases line up with TRBD2. The V gene's germline CDR1 is SQVTM and CDR2 ANQGSEA. The CDR3 extends over 15 amino acids. V trimming: 5 bases; J trimming: 2 bases; junction bases outside the gene matches: 6. The DNA of the CDR3 is TGCAGCGTTCAGAGTAGCGGGGGGGTCACAGATACGCAGTATTTT. It yields the protein CSVQSSGGVTDTQYF.

The rearrangement links TRBV19 to TRBJ1-3; no clear D gene. V was clipped by 5 bases and J by 0 bases, with 17 bases between them. The germline V gene encodes CDR1 LNHDA and CDR2 SQIVND (reference sequence). The CDR3 totals 17 residues. In nucleotides, the CDR3 is TGTGCCAGTAGTCCGAGTTATGGACGGAGCTCTGGAAACACCATATATTTT. Protein: CASSPSYGRSSGNTIYF.

The genes are TRBV5-4 and TRBJ1-1; maybe TRBD1 (6 bases). The CDR3 is 17 amino acids. Looked up from germline, CDR1 is SGHNT and CDR2 is YYREEE (reference sequence). V shed 4 bases and J shed 5 bases, with 24 bases lying between them. The CDR3 is CASSPAAGQSTGTEAFF. In DNA, the CDR3 is TGTGCCAGCAGCCCAGCCGCGGGACAATCCACGGGGACTGAAGCTTTCTTT.

The gene calls are TRBV3-1 (or the pseudogene TRBV3-2) and TRBJ1-3; D gene ambiguous. Trimming took off 7 bases at V and 2 bases at J, with 9 bases between the two ends. The length of the CDR3 is 13 residues. Germline CDR1 reads LGHDT; CDR2 reads YNNKEL (reference sequence). The CDR3 DNA sequence: TGTGCCAGCACCCCCGGCCCTGGAAACACCATATATTTT. As protein: CASTPGPGNTIYF.

The chain has TRBV25-1 and TRBJ1-2, with D perhaps TRBD1 (5 bases). The CDR3 loop spans 13 amino acids. V dropped 3 bases and J dropped 3 bases, with 8 bases sitting between them. Germline-derived CDR1 and CDR2 are MGHDK and SYGVNS. The CDR3 nucleotides read TGTGCCAGCAGTGATAGCAGGGACTATGGCTACACCTTC. Its translation is CASSDSRDYGYTF.

This clone was picked up a small number of times. The chain couples TRBV28 to TRBJ1-6; unclear D gene. Trimming cost V 5 bases and J 9 bases, with 8 bases left between them. The CDR3 is 12 residues long. Germline V CDR1 and CDR2: MDHEN, SYDVKM. The CDR3 loop is CASSRETSPLHF. The CDR3 nucleotides are TGTGCCAGCAGTAGAGAGACTTCACCCCTCCACTTT.

This rearrangement joins TRBV2 to TRBJ1-1; 7 bases align to TRBD1. From germline, CDR1 is SNHLY and CDR2 FYNNEI. The CDR3 is made up of 13 amino acids. Trimming at V came to 7 bases and at J to 8 bases, leaving 10 bases not matched to a gene. DNA for the CDR3: TGTGCCAGCATCCAAGACAGGGCGGCGGAAGCTTTCTTT. It encodes CASIQDRAAEAFF.

The V and J genes are TRBV10-2 and TRBJ1-1; D perhaps matches TRBD1 (6 bases). The germline V and J ends were trimmed by 4 bases and 4 bases, with 13 bases remaining between them. The CDR3 has 14 residues. The V gene's germline CDR1 is WSHSY and CDR2 SAAADI. CDR3 coding DNA: TGCGCCAGCAGTGGGACAGTGTCGGGCACTGAAGCTTTCTTT. It translates to CASSGTVSGTEAFF.

This clone was picked up one time. The rearrangement links TRBV3-1 (or the pseudogene TRBV3-2) to TRBJ1-3; weak D call: TRBD1 (6 bases). The CDR3 runs to 15 residues. Germline V lookup: CDR1 LGHDT, CDR2 YNNKEL (reference sequence). V was pared by 3 bases and J by 4 bases, with 13 bases between. The CDR3 nucleotides read TGTGCCAGCAGCCAGGCTAGGGGGAGAGGAAACACCATATATTTT. Translating it yields CASSQARGRGNTIYF.

This rearrangement joins TRBV10-3 to TRBJ1-2, with D hard to call. The germline gives CDR1 ENHRY, CDR2 SYGVKD. Trimming took off 3 bases at V and 14 bases at J, with 13 bases between the two ends. CDR3 length: 11 residues. The CDR3 region has the DNA TGTGCCATCAGTGACCAGTCCTTGGAAACCTTC. Its protein product is CAISDQSLETF.

V gene TRBV5-1 combines with J gene TRBJ2-7; D gene ambiguous. The CDR3 has 14 residues. V shed 3 bases and J shed 0 bases, with 10 bases lying between them. Germline V gene sequence: CDR1 SGHRS, CDR2 YFSETQ. The CDR3 DNA is TGCGCCAGCAGCTCACACGTTGGCTCCTACGAGCAGTACTTC. It is translated as CASSSHVGSYEQYF.

The chain uses TRBV9 and TRBJ2-1; no clear D gene. V was cut by 3 bases and J by 2 bases, with 12 bases left in between. The CDR3 length is 15 residues. CDR1 and CDR2 from the germline V gene are SGDLS and YYNGEE. As DNA, the CDR3 is TGTGCCAGCAGCGCTCGTTCGGAGCCCTACAATGAGCAGTTCTTC. It translates to CASSARSEPYNEQFF.

This chain connects TRBV5-1 to TRBJ2-2; 7 bases are shared with TRBD1. This CDR3 has 16 amino acids. The junction had 5 bases not matched to a gene; V was cut back by 1 base and J by 2 bases. Germline lookup yields CDR1 SGHRS and CDR2 YFSETQ. CDR3 sequence (DNA): TGCGCCAGCAGCTTGACCGGGACAGTTAACACCGGGGAGCTGTTTTTT. Translating gives CASSLTGTVNTGELFF.

V gene TRBV16 combines with J gene TRBJ1-2; 11 bases are shared with TRBD1. CDR1 and CDR2 from the germline V gene are KGHSY and FQNENV. The CDR3 extends over 14 amino acids. Unmatched junction bases numbered 2, after V lost 4 bases and J lost 4 bases. This CDR3 reads CASSPGTGGYGYTF. The CDR3, as DNA: TGTGCCAGCAGCCCTGGGACAGGGGGCTATGGCTACACCTTC.

This sequence joins TRBV7-9 and TRBJ2-3, with TRBD1 matching over 7 bases. The ends lost 2 bases at V and 3 bases at J; junction bases unmatched: 8. Germline values: CDR1 SEHNR, CDR2 FQNEAQ (reference sequence). The CDR3 runs 16 residues. The DNA of the CDR3 is TGTGCCAGCAGCTTACTGGTAGGGGGCGCGACAGATACGCAGTATTTT. It specifies CASSLLVGGATDTQYF.

This rearrangement joins TRBV6-2 or TRBV6-3 to TRBJ1-5, with 8 bases aligning to TRBD1. This CDR3 has 14 residues. Looked up from germline, CDR1 is MNHEY and CDR2 is SVGEGT. V dropped 5 bases and J dropped 6; count of bases not matched to a gene: 6. CDR3 residues: CASSPTGGSQPQHF. DNA for the CDR3: TGTGCCAGCAGTCCCACAGGGGGGAGTCAGCCCCAGCATTTT.

The J gene is TRBJ1-1, the V gene TRBV27; D unclear. The V gene's germline CDR1 is MNHEY and CDR2 SMNVEV (reference sequence). The CDR3 sequence is 14 residues long. V gave up 5 bases and J gave up 3 bases, with 13 bases separating them. This CDR3 reads CASSRMQLYTEAFF. DNA for the CDR3: TGTGCCAGCAGTCGAATGCAGCTCTACACTGAAGCTTTCTTT.

This clone was detected only once. The V call is TRBV19, the J call TRBJ2-3, with D unclear. With 4 bases removed from V and 2 bases from J, the gap between germline ends came to 10 bases. The CDR3 sequence is 14 residues long. Germline V gene sequence: CDR1 LNHDA, CDR2 SQIVND (reference sequence). This CDR3 is CASSSRPATDTQYF. CDR3 in DNA: TGTGCCAGTAGTAGTCGCCCGGCCACAGATACGCAGTATTTT.

The V gene is TRBV24-1, the J gene TRBJ2-5; 10 bases are shared with TRBD2. Germline V gene lookup returns CDR1 KGHDR and CDR2 SFDVKD. This CDR3 contains 16 residues. V gave up 3 bases and J gave up 2 bases; unmatched junction bases: 5. For the CDR3, the DNA is TGTGCCACCAGTGATCAAGCGGGGGGGTCACAAGAGACCCAGTACTTC. It encodes CATSDQAGGSQETQYF.

The V gene is TRBV7-6, the J gene TRBJ2-5; D might be TRBD2 (5 bases). This CDR3 is 14 amino acids long. The V end was cut by 3 bases, the J end by 3 bases, with 11 bases between. Germline V gives CDR1 SGHVS, CDR2 FNYEAQ. The CDR3 DNA reads as TGTGCCAGCAGCTTGTTCTTCGGGGAAGAGACCCAGTACTTC. The encoded protein is CASSLFFGEETQYF.

The rearrangement uses TRBV6-5 and TRBJ2-3; tentative D call: TRBD2 (5 bases). Deletions cut 7 bases from V and 1 base from J, with 12 bases between. The CDR3 consists of 14 residues. Germline-derived CDR1 and CDR2 are MNHEY and SVGAGI. Written as DNA, the CDR3 is TGTGCCAGCAAGGTCGGACTTGGCACAGATACGCAGTATTTT. Translation: CASKVGLGTDTQYF.

V and J are TRBV29-1 and TRBJ1-1, with 7 bases aligning to TRBD1. CDR1 SQVTM and CDR2 ANQGSEA come from the germline V gene. The CDR3 has 13 amino acids. V shed 6 bases, J shed 2 bases, and the junction held 6 bases outside the gene matches. DNA for the CDR3: TGCAGCGTGGCGACAGGGTTTAACACTGAAGCTTTCTTT. As protein: CSVATGFNTEAFF.

CDR3: CASSPPNSQETQYF. The CDR3 nucleotides are TGTGCCAGCTCACCACCGAACAGCCAAGAGACCCAGTACTTC. The chain links TRBV18 to TRBJ2-5; D is unclear. Deletions cut 0 bases from V and 1 base from J, with 6 bases between. Germline-derived CDR1 and CDR2 are KGHSH and LQKENI. The CDR3 has 14 amino acids. Variable domain in full (rest from reference TRBV18 and TRBJ2-5): NAGVMQNPRHLVRRRGQEARLRCSPMKGHSHVYWYRQLPEEGLKFMVYLQKENIIDESGMPKERFSAEFPKEGPSILRIQQVVRGDSAAYFCASSPPNSQETQYFGPGTRLLVL.

The chain carries TRBV3-1 (or the pseudogene TRBV3-2) and TRBJ1-1, with TRBD1 matching 7 bases. The germline V gene has CDR1 LGHDT and CDR2 YNNKEL (reference sequence). The CDR3 consists of 13 residues. V gave up 4 bases and J gave up 2 bases; unmatched junction bases: 1. This chain's CDR3 is CASSRTGNTEAFF. CDR3 DNA: TGTGCCAGCAGCCGGACAGGTAACACTGAAGCTTTCTTT.

The V call is TRBV9, the J call TRBJ2-6; 10 nucleotides align to TRBD1. CDR3 length: 17 residues. Germline CDR1 and CDR2: SGDLS and YYNGEE. V dropped 4 bases and J dropped 0; count of bases not matched to a gene: 4. The CDR3 loop reads CASSTRDRGSGANVLTF. DNA of the CDR3: TGTGCCAGCAGCACCCGGGACAGGGGCTCTGGGGCCAACGTCCTGACTTTC.

This clone is labeled as medium-sized. The chain is built from TRBV29-1 and TRBJ1-2, with 9 bases identical to TRBD1. This CDR3 has 11 amino acids. CDR1 is SQVTM, CDR2 ANQGSEA, per germline. V trimming: 6 bases; J trimming: 6 bases; junction bases outside the gene matches: 2. The CDR3 sequence is CSVGTGNGYTF. The DNA of the CDR3 is TGCAGCGTGGGGACAGGGAATGGCTACACCTTC.